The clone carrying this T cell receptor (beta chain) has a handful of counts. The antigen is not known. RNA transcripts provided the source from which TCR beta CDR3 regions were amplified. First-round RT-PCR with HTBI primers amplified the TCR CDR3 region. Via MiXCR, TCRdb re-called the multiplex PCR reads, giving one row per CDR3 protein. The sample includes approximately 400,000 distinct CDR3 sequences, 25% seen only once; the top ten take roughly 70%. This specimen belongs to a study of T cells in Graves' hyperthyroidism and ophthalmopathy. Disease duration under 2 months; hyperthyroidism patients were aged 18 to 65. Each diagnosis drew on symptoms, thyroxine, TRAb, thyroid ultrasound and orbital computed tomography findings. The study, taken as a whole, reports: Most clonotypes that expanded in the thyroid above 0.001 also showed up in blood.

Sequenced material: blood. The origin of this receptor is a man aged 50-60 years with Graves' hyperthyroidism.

The CDR3 nucleotides are TGTGCCTGGAGTGGGACTAGCGGGAGAACCAGCACAGATACGCAGTATTTT. Residues: CAWSGTSGRTSTDTQYF. V and J are TRBV30 and TRBJ2-3; 13 bases align to TRBD2. There are 17 residues in the CDR3. Germline CDR1 GTSNPN, CDR2 SVGIG (reference sequence). V lost 1 base, J lost 0 bases, and 4 bases stayed unmatched.